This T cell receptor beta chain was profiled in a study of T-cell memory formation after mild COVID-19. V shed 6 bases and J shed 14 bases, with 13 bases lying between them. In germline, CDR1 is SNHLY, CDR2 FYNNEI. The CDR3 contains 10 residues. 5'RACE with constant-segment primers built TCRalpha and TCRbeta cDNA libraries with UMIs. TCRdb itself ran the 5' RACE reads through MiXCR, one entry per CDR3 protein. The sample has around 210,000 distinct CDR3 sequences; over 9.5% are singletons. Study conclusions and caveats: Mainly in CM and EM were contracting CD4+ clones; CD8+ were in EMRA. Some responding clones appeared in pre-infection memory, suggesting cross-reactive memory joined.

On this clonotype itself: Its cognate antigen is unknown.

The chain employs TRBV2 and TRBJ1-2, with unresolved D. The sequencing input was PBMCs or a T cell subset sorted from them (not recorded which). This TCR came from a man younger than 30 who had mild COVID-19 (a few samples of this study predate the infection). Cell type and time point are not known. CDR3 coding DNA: TGTGCCAGCAGCCCCTCCACCCTTACCTTC. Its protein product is CASSPSTLTF.